The 16 T cell receptor beta chains listed next were all sequenced from one sample in a study of tumor-infiltrating lymphocytes in primary liver carcinoma. Priming with a constant-region primer yielded TCR beta cDNA from roughly 490 ng total RNA. Library construction for TCR beta comprised three nested multiplex PCR rounds performed with slightly modified ARM-PCR. The study ran its first two PCR rounds for around 10 cycles each, using TRBV1-TRBV30 forward primers and a C-beta reverse primer. TCRdb fed the multiplex PCR reads into MiXCR, producing one record per CDR3 protein. The sample yields tens of thousands of distinct CDR3 sequences, about 68% seen once. Unsorted bulk tissue (about 19-33 mg) underwent RNA and DNA co-extraction. The sequencing input was liver tumor tissue from sampling region 3. Subset in this sample: tumor region T3, left-lateral pole. The receptors come from a middle-aged man with primary liver carcinoma and hepatitis B virus infection.

On this clonotype itself: A read error is likely, as this CDR3 ends without the conserved phenylalanine or tryptophan. The V call is TRBV28, the J call TRBJ2-7; maybe TRBD1 (6 bases). The CDR3 contains 13 residues. V gave up 3 bases and J gave up 7 bases, with 13 bases separating them. Germline V lookup: CDR1 MDHEN, CDR2 SYDVKM. CDR3 loop: CASSLGTTGEQYL. The CDR3 region has the DNA TGTGCCAGCAGTTTGGGAACGACAGGAGAGCAGTACTTA.

Notes on this clonotype: Its ends do not fully match the called genes, so a read error is possible. V and J are TRBV4-1 and TRBJ2-5, with a tentative D call TRBD1 (6 bases). The germline V gene has CDR1 MGHRA and CDR2 YSYEKL. This CDR3 is 15 amino acids long. The CDR3 reads CASSRGEDSQETQYF. The CDR3, as DNA: TGTGCCAGCAGCCGAGGAGAGGACAGCCAAGAGACCCAGTATTTC.

This clonotype is medium-sized. The chain links TRBV11-2 to TRBJ2-1, with D perhaps matching TRBD2 (5 bases). Germline lookup yields CDR1 SGHAT and CDR2 FQNNGV. Trimming took off 5 bases at V and 5 bases at J, with 16 bases between the two ends. The CDR3 spans 15 residues. This CDR3 is CASSPHGELNNEQFF. The CDR3 nucleotides are TGTGCCAGCAGCCCCCATGGGGAGCTCAACAATGAGCAGTTCTTC. Drawing the rest from reference TRBV11-2 and TRBJ2-1, the complete variable domain is EAGVAQSPRYKIIEKRQSVAFWCNPISGHATLYWYQQILGQGPKLLIQFQNNGVVDDSQLPKDRFSAERLKGVDSTLKIQPAKLEDSAVYLCASSPHGELNNEQFFGPGTRLTVL.

On this clonotype: Compared with germline, one end of the junction differs, possibly owing to a read error. The CDR3 nucleotides are TGTGCCAGCAGTCCCGGATCCAATCAGCCTCAGCATTTT. Protein sequence: CASSPGSNQPQHF. The chain combines TRBV6-4 with TRBJ1-5; D unresolved. The V gene's germline CDR1 is MRHNA and CDR2 SNTAGT. CDR3 length: 13 amino acids.

As for this clonotype: Given the absence of the conserved phenylalanine or tryptophan at the CDR3 end, a read error is likely. The limits of the CDR3 on the DNA are not certain, so only TCRdb's listed CDR3 is given. This sequence joins TRBV10-3 and TRBJ2-3; the table's D call, TRBD2, has no DNA check behind it. Germline-derived CDR1 and CDR2 are ENHRY and SYGVKD. The CDR3 is 18 amino acids long, termini counted. The CDR3: CAISRRILAGEGTDTHYL.

To note about this clonotype: Likely a read error: the CDR3 ends without its conserved phenylalanine or tryptophan. V is TRBV11-2 and J is TRBJ2-1; TRBD2 agrees at 8 bases. Per germline, CDR1 SGHAT and CDR2 FQNNGV. The CDR3 length is 16 residues. CDR3 in amino acids: CAGSLDIGLAVGEQFL. As DNA, the CDR3 is TGTGCCGGCAGCTTGGATATCGGACTAGCCGTGGGTGAGCAGTTCCTC.

The chain carries TRBV12-3 or TRBV12-4 and TRBJ1-3; D gene uncertain. V lost 4 bases and J lost 3, with 13 bases in between. The CDR3 contains 15 residues. Here the CDR3 reads CASSSLSTFGNTIYF. The DNA for the CDR3 is TGTGCCAGCAGTTCCCTCAGTACATTTGGAAACACCATATATTTT.

This clonotype was detected ten times or more. The chain has TRBV6-2 or TRBV6-3 and TRBJ2-5, with 8 bases matching TRBD2. This CDR3 spans 16 amino acids. V dropped 6 bases and J dropped 0; count of bases not matched to a gene: 9. Germline V CDR1 and CDR2: MNHEY, SVGEGT. The CDR3 DNA reads as TGTGCCAGCAGAAGGGGCGCGGGAGGATACCAAGAGACCCAGTACTTC. Its translation: CASRRGAGGYQETQYF.

In this sample, this clonotype is medium-sized. The chain employs TRBV10-3 and TRBJ1-1, with TRBD1 matching over 8 bases. This CDR3 has 15 amino acids. Germline V gene sequence: CDR1 ENHRY, CDR2 SYGVKD. V shed 8 bases, J shed 1 base, and the junction held 9 bases outside the gene matches. CDR3 in amino acids: CAIGPGGDRNTEAFF. The CDR3, as DNA: TGTGCCATCGGTCCAGGGGGCGATCGGAACACTGAAGCTTTCTTT.

Remarks on this clonotype: Compared with germline, one end of the junction differs, possibly owing to a read error. The genes are TRBV12-3 or TRBV12-4 and TRBJ1-1; 7 bases are a match to TRBD1. The CDR3 extends over 15 amino acids. In DNA, the CDR3 is TGTCCCAGCAGGAAGGACAGGAGAATGAACACCGAAGCTTTCTTT. Amino acids: CPSRKDRRMNTEAFF.

This clonotype was picked up one time. Relative to the germline gene, one junction end is altered; a read error may explain this. This chain connects TRBV7-8 to TRBJ2-3; D unresolved. Germline assignment: CDR1 SGHVS and CDR2 FQNEAQ. This CDR3 contains 16 residues. CDR3 residues: CASSLGFSLSTDMQYF. CDR3 DNA: TGTGCCAGCAGCTTGGGGTTCTCATTGAGCACAGATATGCAGTATTTT.

This chain connects TRBV10-2 to TRBJ1-1, with 7 bases that match TRBD1. V gave up 5 bases and J gave up 6 bases; unmatched junction bases: 6. The germline V gene encodes CDR1 WSHSY and CDR2 SAAADI. The CDR3 spans 13 residues. CDR3 bases: TGCGCCAGCAGTTATGACAGGGTCGCTGAAGCTTTCTTT. It yields the protein CASSYDRVAEAFF.

This clonotype has ten or more counts. The rearrangement joins TRBV14 to TRBJ2-7; TRBD2 matches 11 bases. Trimming removed 4 bases from V and 3 bases from J; junction bases left unmatched: 5. Germline CDR1 reads SGHDN; CDR2 reads FVKESK. The CDR3 spans 15 residues. The DNA for the CDR3 is TGTGCCAGCAGCCCGCATAGCGGGAGGGGCTACGAGCAGTACTTC. It encodes CASSPHSGRGYEQYF.

This clonotype was seen at least ten times. The rearrangement uses TRBV6-2 or TRBV6-3 and TRBJ2-7, with 7 bases that match TRBD2. The germline CDR1 and CDR2 sequences are MNHEY and SVGEGT. The CDR3 consists of 15 residues. Trimming at V came to 0 bases and at J to 7 bases, leaving 9 bases not matched to a gene. As DNA, the CDR3 is TGTGCCAGCAGTTACTCGGCTAGCGGTGGCGGAGAGCAGTACTTC. It codes for CASSYSASGGGEQYF.

As for this clonotype: At one end the junction does not follow the germline gene, possibly because of a read error. The rearrangement joins TRBV6-6 to TRBJ1-5; D is unclear. Germline assignment: CDR1 MNHNY and CDR2 SVGAGI (reference sequence). The CDR3 contains 16 residues. In DNA form, the CDR3 reads TGTGCTAGCAGTTACCGAGTAGAGTATGGCAATCGGCCCCAGCATTTT. This translates into CASSYRVEYGNRPQHF.

The chain is built from TRBV18 and TRBJ2-7; D is possibly TRBD1 (5 bases). V lost 2 bases and J lost 6, with 11 bases in between. Germline V CDR1 and CDR2: KGHSH, LQKENI. The CDR3 contains 13 residues. The CDR3 here is CASSPTGSGEQYF. CDR3 in DNA: TGTGCCAGCTCACCAACAGGTTCTGGCGAGCAGTACTTC.